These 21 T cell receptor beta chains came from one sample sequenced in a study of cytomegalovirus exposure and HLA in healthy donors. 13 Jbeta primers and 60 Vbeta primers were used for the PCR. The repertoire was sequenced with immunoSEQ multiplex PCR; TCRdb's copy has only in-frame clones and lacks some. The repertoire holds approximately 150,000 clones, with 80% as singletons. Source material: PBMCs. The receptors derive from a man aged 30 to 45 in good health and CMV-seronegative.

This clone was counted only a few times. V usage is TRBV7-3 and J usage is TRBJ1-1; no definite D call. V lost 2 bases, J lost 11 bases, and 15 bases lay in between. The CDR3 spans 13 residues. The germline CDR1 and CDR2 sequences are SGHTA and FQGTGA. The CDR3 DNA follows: TGTGCCAGCAGCTTACACGGATCCACGAGGGCTTTCTTT. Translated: CASSLHGSTRAFF.

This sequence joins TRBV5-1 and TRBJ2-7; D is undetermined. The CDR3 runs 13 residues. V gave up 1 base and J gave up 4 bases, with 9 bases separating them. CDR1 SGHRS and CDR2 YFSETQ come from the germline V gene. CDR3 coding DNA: TGCGCCAGCAGCTTGACGCGGCCTTACGAGCAGTACTTC. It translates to CASSLTRPYEQYF.

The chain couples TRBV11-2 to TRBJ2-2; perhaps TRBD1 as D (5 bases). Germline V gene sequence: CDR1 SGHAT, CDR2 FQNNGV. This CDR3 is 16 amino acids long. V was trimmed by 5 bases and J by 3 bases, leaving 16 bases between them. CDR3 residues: CASSADTGVYTGELFF. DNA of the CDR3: TGTGCCAGCAGCGCGGATACAGGAGTATACACCGGGGAGCTGTTTTTT.

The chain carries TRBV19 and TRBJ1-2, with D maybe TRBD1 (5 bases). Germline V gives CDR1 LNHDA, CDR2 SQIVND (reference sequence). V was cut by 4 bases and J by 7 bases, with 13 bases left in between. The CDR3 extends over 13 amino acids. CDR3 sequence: CASSSRVFGGYTF. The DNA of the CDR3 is TGTGCCAGTAGTAGCAGGGTTTTTGGTGGCTACACCTTC.

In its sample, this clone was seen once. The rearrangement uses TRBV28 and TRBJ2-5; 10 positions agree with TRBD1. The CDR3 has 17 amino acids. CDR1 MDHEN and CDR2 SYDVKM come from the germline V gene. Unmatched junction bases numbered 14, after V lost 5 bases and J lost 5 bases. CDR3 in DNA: TGTGCCAGCAGTACCCCCCGGGGACAGGGGTCGGGGGAGACCCAGTACTTC. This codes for CASSTPRGQGSGETQYF.

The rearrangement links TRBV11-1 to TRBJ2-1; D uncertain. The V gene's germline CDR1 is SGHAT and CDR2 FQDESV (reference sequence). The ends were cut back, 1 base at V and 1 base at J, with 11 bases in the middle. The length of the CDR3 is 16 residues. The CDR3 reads CASSLDQVSSYNEQFF. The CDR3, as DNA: TGTGCCAGCAGCTTAGATCAGGTATCGTCCTACAATGAGCAGTTCTTC. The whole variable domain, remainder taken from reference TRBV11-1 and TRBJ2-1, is EAEVAQSPRYKITEKSQAVAFWCDPISGHATLYWYRQILGQGPELLVQFQDESVVDDSQLPKDRFSAERLKGVDSTLKIQPAELGDSAMYLCASSLDQVSSYNEQFFGPGTRLTVL.

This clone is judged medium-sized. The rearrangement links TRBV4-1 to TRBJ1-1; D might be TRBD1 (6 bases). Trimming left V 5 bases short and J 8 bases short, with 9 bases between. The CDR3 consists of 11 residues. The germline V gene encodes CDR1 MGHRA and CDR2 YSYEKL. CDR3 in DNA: TGCGCCAGCAGCATAACAGGGGAAGCTTTCTTT. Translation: CASSITGEAFF.

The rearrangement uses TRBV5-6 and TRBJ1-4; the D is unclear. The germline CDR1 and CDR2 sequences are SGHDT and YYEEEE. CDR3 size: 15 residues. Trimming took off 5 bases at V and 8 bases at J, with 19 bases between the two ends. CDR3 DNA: TGTGCCAGCAGTTCCCCTTGGGCGGGGAGAGAAAAACTGTTTTTT. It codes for CASSSPWAGREKLFF.

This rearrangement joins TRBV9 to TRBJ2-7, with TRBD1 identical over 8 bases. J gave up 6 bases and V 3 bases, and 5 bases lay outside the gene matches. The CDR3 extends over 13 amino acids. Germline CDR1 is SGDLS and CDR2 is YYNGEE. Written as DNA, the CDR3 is TGTGCCAGCAGCGCGCCCAGGGGGCGCGAGCAGTACTTC. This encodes CASSAPRGREQYF.

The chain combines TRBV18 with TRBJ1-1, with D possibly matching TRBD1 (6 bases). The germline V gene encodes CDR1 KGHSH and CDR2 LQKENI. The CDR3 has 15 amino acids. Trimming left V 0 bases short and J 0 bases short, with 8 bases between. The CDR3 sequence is CASSPPTGVNTEAFF. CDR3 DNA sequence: TGTGCCAGCTCACCACCGACAGGAGTGAACACTGAAGCTTTCTTT.

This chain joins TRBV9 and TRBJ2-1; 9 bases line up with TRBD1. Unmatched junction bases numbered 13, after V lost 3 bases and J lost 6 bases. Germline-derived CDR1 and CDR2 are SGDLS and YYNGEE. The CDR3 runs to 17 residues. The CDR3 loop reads CASSGSKLATGGNEQFF. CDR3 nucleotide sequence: TGTGCCAGCAGCGGTTCCAAGCTTGCGACAGGGGGCAATGAGCAGTTCTTC.

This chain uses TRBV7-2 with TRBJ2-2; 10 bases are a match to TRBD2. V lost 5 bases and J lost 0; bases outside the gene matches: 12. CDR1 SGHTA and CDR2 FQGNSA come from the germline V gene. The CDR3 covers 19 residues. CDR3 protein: CASSPRGAGGFANTGELFF. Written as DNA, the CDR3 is TGTGCCAGCAGCCCCAGAGGAGCGGGGGGGTTCGCGAACACCGGGGAGCTGTTTTTT.

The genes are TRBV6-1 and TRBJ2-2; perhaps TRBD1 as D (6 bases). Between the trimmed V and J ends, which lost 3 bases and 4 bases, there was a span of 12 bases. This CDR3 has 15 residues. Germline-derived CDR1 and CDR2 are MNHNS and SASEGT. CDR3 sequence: CASSDSGTPTGELFF. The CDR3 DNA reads TGTGCCAGCAGTGATTCCGGGACACCCACCGGGGAGCTGTTTTTT.

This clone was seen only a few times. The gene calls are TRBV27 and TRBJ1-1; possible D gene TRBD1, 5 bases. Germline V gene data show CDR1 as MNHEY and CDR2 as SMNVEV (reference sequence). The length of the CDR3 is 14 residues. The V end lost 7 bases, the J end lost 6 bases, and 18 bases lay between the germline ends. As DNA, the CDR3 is TGTGCCAGCACCCCCGGGGGGGGTACCGCTGAAGCTTTCTTT. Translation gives CASTPGGGTAEAFF.

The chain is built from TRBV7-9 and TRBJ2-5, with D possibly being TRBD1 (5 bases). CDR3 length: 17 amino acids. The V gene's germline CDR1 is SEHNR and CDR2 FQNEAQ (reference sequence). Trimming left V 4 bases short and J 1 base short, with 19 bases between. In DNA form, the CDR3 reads TGTGCCAGCAGCTCCCCGACTGGGGCCTCGACCCAAGAGACCCAGTACTTC. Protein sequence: CASSSPTGASTQETQYF.

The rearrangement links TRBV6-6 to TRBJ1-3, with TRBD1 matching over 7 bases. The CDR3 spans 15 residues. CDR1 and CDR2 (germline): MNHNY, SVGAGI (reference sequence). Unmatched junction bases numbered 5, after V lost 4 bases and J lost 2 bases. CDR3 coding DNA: TGTGCCAGCAGTTTGACCGGGACAGCTGGAAACACCATATATTTT. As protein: CASSLTGTAGNTIYF.

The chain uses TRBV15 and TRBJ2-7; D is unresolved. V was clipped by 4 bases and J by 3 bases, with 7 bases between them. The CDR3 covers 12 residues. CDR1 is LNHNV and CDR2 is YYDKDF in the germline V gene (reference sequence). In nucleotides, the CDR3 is TGTGCCACCAGCACCGCAGACTACGAGCAGTACTTC. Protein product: CATSTADYEQYF.

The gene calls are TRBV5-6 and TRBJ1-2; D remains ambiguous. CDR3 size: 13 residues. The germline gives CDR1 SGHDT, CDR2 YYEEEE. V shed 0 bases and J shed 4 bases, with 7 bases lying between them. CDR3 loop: CASSLGQSYGYTF. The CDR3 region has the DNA TGTGCCAGCAGCTTGGGGCAGTCCTATGGCTACACCTTC. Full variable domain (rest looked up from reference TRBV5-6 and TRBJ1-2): DAGVTQSPTHLIKTRGQQVTLRCSPKSGHDTVSWYQQALGQGPQFIFQYYEEEERQRGNFPDRFSGHQFPNYSSELNVNALLLGDSALYLCASSLGQSYGYTFGSGTRLTVV.

CDR3 residues: CASSGAGTGGWGSGNTIYF. The CDR3 nucleotides are TGTGCCAGCAGCGGCGCCGGGACAGGGGGCTGGGGATCTGGAAACACCATATATTTT. The V gene is TRBV7-2, the J gene TRBJ1-3; 12 nucleotides align to TRBD1. Germline V CDR1 and CDR2: SGHTA, FQGNSA. The junction had 12 bases not matched to a gene; V was cut back by 5 bases and J by 1 base. This CDR3 region has 19 residues.

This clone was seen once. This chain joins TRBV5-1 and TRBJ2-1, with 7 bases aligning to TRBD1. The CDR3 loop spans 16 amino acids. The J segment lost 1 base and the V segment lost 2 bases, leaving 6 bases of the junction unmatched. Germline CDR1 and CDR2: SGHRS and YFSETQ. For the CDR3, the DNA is TGCGCCAGCAGCTTCGTCCCACAGGGGTCCTACAATGAGCAGTTCTTC. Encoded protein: CASSFVPQGSYNEQFF.

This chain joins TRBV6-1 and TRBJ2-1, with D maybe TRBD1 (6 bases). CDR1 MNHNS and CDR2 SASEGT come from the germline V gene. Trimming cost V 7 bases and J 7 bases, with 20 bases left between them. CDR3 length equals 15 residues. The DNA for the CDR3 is TGTGCCAGCACGCCCCGGGACACCCCGGGGAATGAGCAGTTCTTC. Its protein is CASTPRDTPGNEQFF.